This T cell receptor beta chain originates from a study of human T cells and chemical hapten exposure (dated by TCRdb to the early 2020s). A note on the overall study: For sensitization, 2% DPC in acetone was applied to a 2 cm by 2 cm area of upper inner arm skin. Throughout the approximately 24-week study period, patients were also given weekly therapeutic DPC doses on the scalp. Patch testing was performed on the upper back with Finn chambers containing 0.01% DPC, and the patch tests were scored after 6 days according to International Contact Dermatitis Research Group standards. The patient cohort, mostly female, included alopecia areata with under or over 50% scalp involvement, alopecia totalis and alopecia universalis. Libraries were pooled for sequencing, and variation in per-sample TCR yields was attributed mainly to small differences in library volumes within the pool. In alopecia patients, the study followed how the peripheral blood TCR repertoire changed in vivo over primary and secondary sensitization to diphenylcyclopropenone (DPC), a hapten. Blood samples were taken from patients before sensitization (week 0) and then at 2, 6 and about 24 weeks after DPC sensitization. Twenty-nine alopecia patients gave blood for TCR sequencing at one to four time points (pre-sensitization, 2, 6 and 24 weeks).

Library preparation employed RACE. Instrument used: NextSeq 500. During library preparation, unique molecular identifiers were attached to individual cDNA molecules so that TCRs could be counted in a quantitative, reproducible way. Both TCR alpha and TCR beta chains were sequenced from each blood RNA sample. The original methods were these. The median number of TCRs per sample was 85,000 to 100,000, ranging from about 23,224 to 700,000. The Decombinator software suite was used to annotate the V, J and CDR3 of the TCR reads. For PS versus PT1 abundance plots, all samples were subsampled to the same number of TCRs (28,000). Expanded TCRs were defined as absent before sensitization and observed at least eight times at the 2-week time point. In TCRdb, the public reads were trimmed at Q25 with fastp and aligned with MiXCR, with productive beta chains retained. Every distinct CDR3 protein forms one entry, paired with its most common genes and DNA. For this entry, the V and J calls and clone size follow TCRdb and not the study's own pipeline. The sample has tens of thousands of distinct CDR3 sequences on record, 9.5% to 14% of them singletons. The leading ten clones occupy about 4% of the sample.

This clonotype was seen ten or more times. The antigen it recognizes is unknown. No base quality values were provided; no much bigger clone lies one nucleotide off. Overall study results and their limits: Patch test score correlated positively with the number of PT1 expanded TCRs, reaching significance at thresholds 8, 16 and 32 but not at 4. Compared with pre-sensitization or healthy control sets, expanded TCRs formed significantly more large CDR3 similarity clusters, which is consistent with antigen-driven responses. After repeated subsampling, changes were observed in the strength of the expansion versus patch-test correlation and in the threshold at which the correlation became significant. No change with DPC sensitization was found in the number of TCRs above 1 in 1000 frequency, and no evidence of global repertoire structure alterations was found. All patients had alopecia, a presumed autoimmune disease, so their immune response might differ from that of healthy individuals.

What this sample's time point label stands for: patch test 3, about 24 weeks after DPC sensitization. The treatment or condition label corresponds to: therapeutic diphenylcyclopropenone sensitization with weekly scalp DPC. At every patch-test visit, the blood draw took place before the patch test was put on. Patients were considered eligible if aged 18 to 70, diagnosed with alopecia and deemed suitable for DPC therapy, and patients were excluded if pregnant. Total RNA was extracted from unfractionated whole blood collected in Tempus Blood RNA tubes. Sequenced material: whole blood, taken in connection with sensitization to the hapten diphenylcyclopropenone (DPC). This clonotype was sampled from a woman between 50 and 59 years old with alopecia areata. Some clones in this sample may be carry-over from other donors' samples.

The CDR3 protein is CASSFRTSGSQETQYF. The DNA sequence is TGTGCCAGCAGTTTTCGGACTAGCGGGAGCCAAGAGACCCAGTACTTC. The V and J genes are TRBV12-3 or TRBV12-4 and TRBJ2-5; 13 nucleotides in the junction match TRBD2. Inclusive of the bounding cysteine and phenylalanine, the CDR3 is 16 residues long. Solely the CDR3 DNA is kept, with 48 bases framed from the first base. Trimming takes 3 bases off V and 1 base off J; junction bases not matched to a gene: 2.